Following are 24 T cell receptor beta chains from one sample sequenced in a study of blood T cell repertoires in COVID-19. TCRdb keeps only in-frame clones here, not all; method: immunoSEQ multiplex PCR. The sample has approximately 250,000 clones, nearly 95% seen once. What was sequenced was peripheral blood. The receptors were sampled from a man aged 30 to 39 with COVID-19, enrolled during active disease.

The V gene is TRBV3-1 (or the pseudogene TRBV3-2), the J gene TRBJ2-2, with a possible D match to TRBD1 (5 bases). This CDR3 is 16 amino acids long. V was shortened by 6 bases and J by 4 bases, with 18 bases between the two germline ends. The germline V gene encodes CDR1 LGHDT and CDR2 YNNKEL (reference sequence). The CDR3 sequence is CASRVEGWGATGELFF. CDR3 DNA sequence: TGTGCCAGCAGAGTCGAAGGGTGGGGCGCCACCGGGGAGCTGTTTTTT.

This chain connects TRBV5-6 to TRBJ1-6, with 10 bases identical to TRBD1. V was clipped by 4 bases and J by 7 bases; unmatched bases: 8. The CDR3 is 16 residues long. CDR1 is SGHDT, CDR2 YYEEEE, per germline. The CDR3 is CASSPGTGAQNSPLHF. The CDR3, as DNA: TGTGCCAGCAGCCCCGGGACAGGGGCTCAAAATTCACCCCTCCACTTT.

V usage is TRBV2 and J usage is TRBJ2-3, with 10 bases aligning to TRBD2. The germline V gene has CDR1 SNHLY and CDR2 FYNNEI. CDR3 length equals 15 residues. Losses at the gene ends were 7 bases for V and 0 bases for J; bases not matched to a gene: 4. The CDR3 sequence: CASNGLAASTDTQYF. DNA of the CDR3: TGTGCCAGCAACGGACTAGCGGCTAGCACAGATACGCAGTATTTT.

The gene calls are TRBV7-6 and TRBJ2-7, with D perhaps matching TRBD1 (6 bases). This CDR3 comprises 16 residues. V was trimmed by 4 bases and J by 1 base, leaving 17 bases between them. In germline, CDR1 is SGHVS, CDR2 FNYEAQ. CDR3 in amino acids: CASSSPRGDKSYEQYF. In nucleotides, the CDR3 is TGTGCCAGCAGCTCTCCCAGGGGTGACAAATCCTACGAGCAGTACTTC.

V usage is TRBV19 and J usage is TRBJ1-2, with 9 bases matching TRBD1. Germline lookup yields CDR1 LNHDA and CDR2 SQIVND (reference sequence). Unmatched junction bases numbered 8, after V lost 7 bases and J lost 5 bases. The CDR3 has 14 amino acids. CDR3 in amino acids: CASNYYGQGYGYTF. The CDR3 region has the DNA TGTGCCAGTAATTATTACGGACAGGGGTATGGCTACACCTTC.

The rearrangement uses TRBV6-6 and TRBJ1-1, with D possibly TRBD1 on 5 matching bases. The V end lost 7 bases, the J end lost 4 bases, and 10 bases lay between the germline ends. This CDR3 contains 12 residues. Germline V lookup: CDR1 MNHNY, CDR2 SVGAGI (reference sequence). For the CDR3, the DNA is TGTGCCAGCACCCCGGGGGGCACTGAAGCTTTCTTT. Its translation is CASTPGGTEAFF.

The V gene is TRBV6-5, the J gene TRBJ2-7; TRBD2 aligns across 11 bases. Losses at the gene ends were 3 bases for V and 7 bases for J; bases not matched to a gene: 5. There are 14 residues in the CDR3. Germline loops: CDR1 MNHEY, CDR2 SVGAGI. CDR3 nucleotides: TGTGCCAGCAGTTATAGCGGGGGGGCGGAAGAGCAGTACTTC. Amino acids: CASSYSGGAEEQYF.

This chain joins TRBV15 and TRBJ1-3; 7 bases align to TRBD1. Germline loops: CDR1 LNHNV, CDR2 YYDKDF (reference sequence). V shed 5 bases and J 2 bases; nucleotides not matched to a gene: 3. This CDR3 is 14 amino acids long. The CDR3 DNA follows: TGTGCCACCAGCCTTGACAGGGCTGGAAACACCATATATTTT. This codes for CATSLDRAGNTIYF.

The V gene is TRBV3-1 (or the pseudogene TRBV3-2), the J gene TRBJ2-1, with D perhaps TRBD1 (5 bases). The V end was cut by 2 bases, the J end by 4 bases, with 9 bases between. CDR1 and CDR2 (germline): LGHDT, YNNKEL (reference sequence). The CDR3 is 14 amino acids. The CDR3 DNA reads as TGTGCCAGCAGCCAAACACAGGCATACAATGAGCAGTTCTTC. Protein product: CASSQTQAYNEQFF.

In its sample, this clone was seen once. The chain couples TRBV6-2 or TRBV6-3 to TRBJ2-3; 8 positions match TRBD2. Germline lookup yields CDR1 MNHEY and CDR2 SVGEGT. This CDR3 has 16 residues. The V gene end was trimmed by 4 bases and the J gene end by 7 bases; junction bases not matched to a gene: 13. This chain's CDR3 is CASSLTSAGVYYTQYF. DNA of the CDR3: TGTGCCAGCAGTTTGACTAGCGCGGGGGTGTACTATACGCAGTATTTT.

This chain links TRBV7-9 with TRBJ1-2, with D perhaps TRBD1 (6 bases). The V end was cut by 4 bases, the J end by 6 bases, with 15 bases between. The germline V gene encodes CDR1 SEHNR and CDR2 FQNEAQ (reference sequence). The CDR3 length is 14 residues. DNA for the CDR3: TGTGCCAGCAGCTCGGTACCAGGGGTTGATGGCTACACCTTC. Amino acids: CASSSVPGVDGYTF. The variable domain in full, with the rest retrieved from reference TRBV7-9 and TRBJ1-2, is DTGVSQNPRHKITKRGQNVTFRCDPISEHNRLYWYRQTLGQGPEFLTYFQNEAQLEKSRLLSDRFSAERPKGSFSTLEIQRTEQGDSAMYLCASSSVPGVDGYTFGSGTRLTVV.

V and J are TRBV7-7 and TRBJ1-4; D is ambiguous. In germline, CDR1 is SSHAT, CDR2 FNYEAQ (reference sequence). This CDR3 region has 14 residues. The V end lost 3 bases, the J end lost 2 bases, and 7 bases lay between the germline ends. The CDR3 DNA follows: TGTGCCAGCAGCTTCCCCTCGACTAATGAAAAACTGTTTTTT. It specifies CASSFPSTNEKLFF.

V usage is TRBV9 and J usage is TRBJ1-2; D is ambiguous. V was cut by 0 bases and J by 1 base, with 10 bases left in between. Germline assignment: CDR1 SGDLS and CDR2 YYNGEE. The CDR3 is 15 amino acids. The CDR3, as DNA: TGTGCCAGCAGCGTAGGAGTTAGCATTAACTATGGCTACACCTTC. It encodes CASSVGVSINYGYTF.

The rearrangement links TRBV2 to TRBJ2-2; D is unresolved. This CDR3 has 13 residues. The V gene lost 5 bases and the J gene lost 4 bases, with 8 bases spanning the gap. Germline loops: CDR1 SNHLY, CDR2 FYNNEI. The CDR3 loop reads CASSKSRTGELFF. The CDR3 nucleotides are TGTGCCAGCAGTAAGAGCCGCACCGGGGAGCTGTTTTTT.

The chain links TRBV18 to TRBJ1-1; D possibly corresponds to TRBD1 (6 bases). Looked up from germline, CDR1 is KGHSH and CDR2 is LQKENI. Trimming pared 6 bases from V and 0 bases from J, leaving 8 bases between. This CDR3 contains 13 residues. The CDR3 nucleotides are TGTGCCAGCTCGACAGGCATGAACACTGAAGCTTTCTTT. This gives the protein CASSTGMNTEAFF.

This clone was seen a handful of times. The chain recombines TRBV6-5 with TRBJ1-2; 9 bases agree with TRBD1. The trim removed 4 bases at V and 5 bases at J, leaving 5 bases unmatched. CDR1 MNHEY and CDR2 SVGAGI come from the germline V gene. This CDR3 has 14 amino acids. The CDR3 spells CASSSDRGGYGYTF. The CDR3 coding sequence is TGTGCCAGCAGTTCCGACAGGGGGGGATATGGCTACACCTTC.

This chain joins TRBV6-5 and TRBJ1-3; D gene uncertain. Trimming took 6 bases from V and 4 from J, leaving 4 bases between them. The CDR3 is made up of 11 amino acids. Germline CDR1 is MNHEY and CDR2 is SVGAGI. CDR3 bases: TGTGCCAGCAGATCGGGAAACACCATATATTTT. Its protein is CASRSGNTIYF.

The CDR3 sequence: CASGTGLTEAFF. The CDR3 coding sequence is TGTGCCAGCGGGACAGGGCTTACTGAAGCTTTCTTT. The chain employs TRBV6-5 and TRBJ1-1, with 9 bases that match TRBD1. V trimming: 8 bases; J trimming: 5 bases; junction bases outside the gene matches: 3. Germline V CDR1 and CDR2: MNHEY, SVGAGI. This CDR3 has 12 amino acids.

Only one count was recorded for this clone. The rearrangement joins TRBV7-2 to TRBJ1-2, with 10 bases lining up with TRBD1. Unmatched junction bases numbered 6, after V lost 5 bases and J lost 3 bases. Germline V lookup: CDR1 SGHTA, CDR2 FQGNSA. The CDR3 covers 15 residues. The CDR3, as DNA: TGTGCCAGCAGCCCAAGGACAGGGGGAGACTATGGCTACACCTTC. Its translation: CASSPRTGGDYGYTF.

The J gene is TRBJ1-2, the V gene TRBV28, with D maybe TRBD1 (5 bases). Germline loops: CDR1 MDHEN, CDR2 SYDVKM. CDR3 length: 13 amino acids. With 7 bases removed from V and 3 bases from J, the gap between germline ends came to 12 bases. The CDR3 nucleotides are TGTGCCAGCACTCAGACAGCCTACTATGGCTACACCTTC. Translating gives CASTQTAYYGYTF.

This chain links TRBV7-9 with TRBJ2-7; 9 bases are a match to TRBD1. CDR3 size: 15 residues. Germline CDR1 is SEHNR and CDR2 is FQNEAQ (reference sequence). The junction had 7 bases not matched to a gene; V was cut back by 7 bases and J by 0 bases. CDR3 amino acids: CASTLDRGVSYEQYF. In nucleotides, the CDR3 is TGTGCCAGCACCCTAGACAGGGGGGTCTCCTACGAGCAGTACTTC.

This clone was seen more than once but under ten times. This chain uses TRBV5-4 with TRBJ2-1; tentatively, D is TRBD1 (5 bases). With 0 bases removed from V and 0 bases from J, the gap between germline ends came to 7 bases. CDR3 length equals 15 residues. Germline V gives CDR1 SGHNT, CDR2 YYREEE (reference sequence). CDR3 residues: CASSLDRSSYNEQFF. As DNA, the CDR3 is TGTGCCAGCAGCTTGGACAGGAGCTCCTACAATGAGCAGTTCTTC.

V gene TRBV6-6 combines with J gene TRBJ2-7, with 7 bases identical to TRBD2. The CDR3 contains 12 residues. V was pared by 4 bases and J by 4 bases, with 1 base of the junction left unmatched. CDR1 is MNHNY, CDR2 SVGAGI, per germline (reference sequence). CDR3 region: CASSSLAYEQYF. The DNA of the CDR3 is TGTGCCAGCAGTTCACTAGCGTACGAGCAGTACTTC.

This clone has a single count. The chain couples TRBV19 to TRBJ1-1; D might be TRBD1 (6 bases). CDR3 length: 14 amino acids. The ends were cut back, 6 bases at V and 2 bases at J, with 13 bases in the middle. CDR1 and CDR2 (germline): LNHDA, SQIVND (reference sequence). The CDR3 loop is CASSLYRDNTEAFF. The CDR3 nucleotides read TGTGCCAGTAGCCTTTACAGGGACAACACTGAAGCTTTCTTT.